A single sample is the source of the 13 T cell receptor beta chains below, sequenced in a study of T cells expressing NK-cell markers (dated by TCRdb to between 2020 and 2021). Library prep was done by 5' RACE. Sequencing was performed on an Illumina HiSeq 2000. TCRdb reprocessed the reads and provides one entry for every CDR3 protein sequence; no DNA is given. The data table for this sample lists a few hundred thousand distinct CDR3 sequences. The ten biggest clones cover approximately 4% of the sample. The specimen was blood T cells: a sorted CD56 or NKG2C T cell subset, CD4+ or CD8+ T cells, or bulk PBMC T cells (not recorded which). The origin of the receptors is a man in his late teens or twenties in good health. Donor details come from another sample of the same person, matched by shared clones.

The chain recombines TRBV6-2 or TRBV6-3 with TRBJ1-2; TCRdb designates TRBD1, a call that cannot be tested without DNA. CDR3 length: 16 amino acids. CDR1 is MNHEY, CDR2 SVGEGT, per germline. The CDR3 reads CASSRVPGQGYYGYTF.

J is TRBJ2-1 and V is TRBV5-1; TCRdb proposes TRBD2, but this gene call is untestable without DNA. CDR3 length: 15 residues. Germline loops: CDR1 SGHRS, CDR2 YFSETQ. CDR3 in amino acids: CASRRTSGILNEQFF.

The CDR3: CASTLANEQFF. This rearrangement joins TRBV12-3 or TRBV12-4 to TRBJ2-1. This CDR3 spans 11 amino acids.

The CDR3 protein is CASSLGQLYTDTQYF. The chain employs TRBV11-2 and TRBJ2-3; TCRdb indicates TRBD1, and absent DNA this call remains unverified. The CDR3 loop spans 15 amino acids. CDR1 and CDR2 (germline): SGHAT, FQNNGV.

The J gene is TRBJ1-2, the V gene TRBV5-1. The germline V gene has CDR1 SGHRS and CDR2 YFSETQ. The CDR3 totals 14 residues. This CDR3 is CASSLSSLVYGYTF.

CDR3: CASSRLAGVVNEQFF. This chain connects TRBV5-6 to TRBJ2-1; TCRdb calls TRBD2, which cannot be checked without DNA. The germline gives CDR1 SGHDT, CDR2 YYEEEE. The CDR3 is made up of 15 amino acids.

The chain combines TRBV15 with TRBJ2-3; TCRdb lists TRBD1, though no DNA is available to test this call. Germline V gene data show CDR1 as LNHNV and CDR2 as YYDKDF (reference sequence). The CDR3 extends over 14 amino acids. This CDR3 is CATSVRDYTDTQYF.

The chain recombines TRBV25-1 with TRBJ2-5; TCRdb gives TRBD1 as the D gene, but with no DNA this cannot be confirmed. Germline V gene lookup returns CDR1 MGHDK and CDR2 SYGVNS. The CDR3 consists of 15 residues. CDR3 loop: CASSESGQGKETQYF.

The rearrangement uses TRBV5-1 and TRBJ2-3; TCRdb designates TRBD2, a call that cannot be tested without DNA. Germline lookup yields CDR1 SGHRS and CDR2 YFSETQ. This CDR3 is 15 amino acids long. This CDR3 is CASSLPAGDPDTQYF.

The chain is built from TRBV29-1 and TRBJ2-3; TCRdb designates TRBD1, a call that cannot be tested without DNA. CDR1 and CDR2 (germline): SQVTM, ANQGSEA. The CDR3 extends over 12 amino acids. The CDR3 loop is CSGGSNTDTQYF.

The gene calls are TRBV6-2 or TRBV6-3 and TRBJ2-2; absent DNA, TCRdb's TRBD2 call cannot be checked. This CDR3 contains 20 residues. Germline CDR1 MNHEY, CDR2 SVGEGT. CDR3 sequence: CASSYSLLDRDYPNTGELFF.

The V gene is TRBV7-6, the J gene TRBJ2-3; the TRBD2 assignment by TCRdb is unverifiable without DNA. From germline, CDR1 is SGHVS and CDR2 FNYEAQ. The CDR3 is made up of 18 amino acids. The CDR3 loop reads CASSLGTTGGVRPDTQYF.

The chain uses TRBV12-3 or TRBV12-4 and TRBJ1-5. This CDR3 spans 15 amino acids. CDR3 loop: CASSPGSREGQPQHF.